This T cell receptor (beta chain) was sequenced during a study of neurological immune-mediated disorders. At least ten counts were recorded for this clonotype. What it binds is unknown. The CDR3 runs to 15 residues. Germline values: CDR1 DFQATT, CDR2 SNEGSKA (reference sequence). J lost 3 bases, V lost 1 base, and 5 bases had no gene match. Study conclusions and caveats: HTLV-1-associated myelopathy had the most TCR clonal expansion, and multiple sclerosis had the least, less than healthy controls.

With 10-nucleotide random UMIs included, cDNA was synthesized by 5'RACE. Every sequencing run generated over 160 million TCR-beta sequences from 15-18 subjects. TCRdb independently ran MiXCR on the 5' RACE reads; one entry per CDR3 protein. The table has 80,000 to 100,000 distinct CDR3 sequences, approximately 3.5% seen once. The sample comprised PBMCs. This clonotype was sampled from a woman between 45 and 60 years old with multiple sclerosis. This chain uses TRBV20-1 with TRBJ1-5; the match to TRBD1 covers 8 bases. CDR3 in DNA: TGCAGTGCTAGAGTGGCAGGGGGCGACAATCAGCCCCAGCATTTT. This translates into CSARVAGGDNQPQHF.